This T cell receptor (beta chain) was recorded in a study of T cells in tuberculosis. CDR3 size: 16 residues. Germline lookup yields CDR1 MNHEY and CDR2 SVGAGI. V dropped 2 bases and J dropped 0; count of bases not matched to a gene: 3. Only in-frame clones appear in the TCRdb table, and some are missing; sequencing was by immunoSEQ multiplex PCR. The table has tens of thousands of clones, roughly 96% seen once. Sequenced: PBMCs. This TCR came from a donor between 5 and 29 years old with latent tuberculosis or without tuberculosis infection. The J gene is TRBJ2-2, the V gene TRBV6-5; 7 positions agree with TRBD1. CDR3 bases: TGTGCCAGCAGTTACCCGACAGGGTCGAACACCGGGGAGCTGTTTTTT. Translated, it gives CASSYPTGSNTGELFF.